These 30 T cell receptor beta chains were all obtained from the same sample, sequenced in a study of CD4+ T cells in melanoma (dated by TCRdb to 2021 to 2024). Libraries came from the immunoSEQ multiplex PCR assay. What TCRdb holds here is the immuneACCESS table cut down to in-frame rearrangements. Part of the clones is not present; checked against another copy, under half of the missing clones reflect an unresolved V gene, and the others are unexplained. The sample data list approximately 9,500 clones, and roughly 78% of these were observed just once. The ten largest clones represent roughly 21% of the sample. Sequencing input: cells from a culture (not recorded whether cultured in vitro). All receptors come from a human donor with melanoma.

The CDR3 loop reads CASTDSTSYEQYF. CDR3 in DNA: TGCGCCAGCACCGATTCAACAAGTTACGAGCAGTACTTC. The V call is TRBV5-1, the J call TRBJ2-7, with D uncertain. V lost 6 bases to trimming and J lost 4 bases, with 14 bases between them. CDR1 is SGHRS and CDR2 is YFSETQ in the germline V gene. CDR3 length: 13 amino acids.

This chain links TRBV18 with TRBJ2-7; D may correspond to TRBD1 or TRBD2 (6 bases each). Per the germline V gene, CDR1 is KGHSH and CDR2 is LQKENI. Trimming removed 3 bases at V and 5 bases at J, with 14 bases between. The CDR3 spans 14 residues. CDR3 sequence: CASSPTGGGHEQYF. CDR3 DNA: TGTGCCAGCTCACCCACAGGAGGGGGACACGAGCAGTACTTC.

This clone was found once. The chain joins TRBV2 to TRBJ1-2; no clear D. In germline, CDR1 is SNHLY, CDR2 FYNNEI. The CDR3 consists of 16 residues. The V end lost 5 bases, the J end lost 3 bases, and 19 bases lay between the germline ends. In DNA form, the CDR3 reads TGTGCCAGCAGTCCCAGTATCCCCCCAGTCTACTATGGCTACACCTTC. It translates to CASSPSIPPVYYGYTF.

This CDR3 reads CASSLSTSGGVNEQFF. The DNA of the CDR3 is TGTGCCAGCAGTTTATCAACTAGCGGGGGAGTTAATGAGCAGTTCTTC. J is TRBJ2-1 and V is TRBV27; 11 positions agree with TRBD2. The V gene end was trimmed by 0 bases and the J gene end by 7 bases; junction bases not matched to a gene: 5. The germline gives CDR1 MNHEY, CDR2 SMNVEV (reference sequence). The CDR3 extends over 16 amino acids.

In this sample, this clone turned up a few times. The chain couples TRBV6-5 to TRBJ1-3, with TRBD1 matching 10 bases. J lost 0 bases, V lost 6 bases, and 2 bases had no gene match. The CDR3 is made up of 15 amino acids. Germline V lookup: CDR1 MNHEY, CDR2 SVGAGI. The CDR3 DNA is TGTGCCAGCAGGGGGGACAGGGGCTCTGGAAACACCATATATTTT. This sequence encodes CASRGDRGSGNTIYF.

The V gene is TRBV27, the J gene TRBJ2-3; D gene ambiguous. There are 12 residues in the CDR3. Trimming cost V 5 bases and J 3 bases, with 6 bases left between them. The germline V gene encodes CDR1 MNHEY and CDR2 SMNVEV (reference sequence). Here the CDR3 reads CASSPQTDTQYF. The CDR3 nucleotides are TGTGCCAGCAGTCCTCAAACAGATACGCAGTATTTT.

J is TRBJ1-5 and V is TRBV13; 10 bases agree with TRBD1. Germline V gene sequence: CDR1 PRHDT, CDR2 FYEKMQ (reference sequence). The CDR3 extends over 16 amino acids. The ends lost 2 bases at V and 3 bases at J; junction bases unmatched: 4. As DNA, the CDR3 is TGTGCCAGCAGCTTAAGACAGGGGGCGAACAATCAGCCCCAGCATTTT. Protein: CASSLRQGANNQPQHF.

The CDR3 DNA reads TGCGCCAGCAGCTTGGATGGGCGACCGTATGGCTACACCTTC. It yields the protein CASSLDGRPYGYTF. The rearrangement joins TRBV5-1 to TRBJ1-2; D remains unclear. Germline V CDR1 and CDR2: SGHRS, YFSETQ. This CDR3 has 14 amino acids. Trimming shortened V by 0 bases and J by 5 bases, and 11 bases separated the two germline ends.

This clone counts as large. The chain carries TRBV15 and TRBJ1-6, with D tentatively TRBD1 (5 bases). Trimming cost V 0 bases and J 9 bases, with 15 bases left between them. The length of the CDR3 is 16 residues. Germline V gene lookup returns CDR1 LNHNV and CDR2 YYDKDF (reference sequence). CDR3 residues: CATSRDSAGPRSPLHF. CDR3 sequence (DNA): TGTGCCACCAGCAGAGACTCGGCAGGGCCCCGTTCACCCCTCCACTTT.

This clone was counted between two and nine times. The V call is TRBV18, the J call TRBJ2-2, with D possibly called TRBD1 or TRBD2 (5 bases each). With 4 bases removed from V and 5 bases from J, the gap between germline ends came to 17 bases. CDR1 is KGHSH and CDR2 is LQKENI in the germline V gene. This CDR3 is built from 16 residues. CDR3 sequence reads: CASSLWDPTGTGELFF. CDR3 nucleotides: TGTGCCAGCTCACTGTGGGACCCGACCGGTACCGGGGAGCTGTTTTTT.

CDR3 loop: CASSFTRAQNTEAFF. The CDR3 DNA reads as TGTGCCAGCAGTTTCACGAGGGCCCAGAACACTGAAGCTTTCTTT. The V gene is TRBV6-5, the J gene TRBJ1-1; no clear D gene. This CDR3 contains 15 residues. The ends were cut back, 4 bases at V and 1 base at J, with 13 bases in the middle. CDR1 is MNHEY, CDR2 SVGAGI, per germline.

V usage is TRBV2 and J usage is TRBJ1-5; D is perhaps TRBD1 (5 bases). The V gene's germline CDR1 is SNHLY and CDR2 FYNNEI. CDR3 length equals 14 residues. Trimming removed 3 bases from V and 6 bases from J, with 12 bases in between. The CDR3 here is CASSDLAGGQPQHF. CDR3 bases: TGTGCCAGCAGTGATCTAGCTGGGGGTCAGCCCCAGCATTTT.

The chain couples TRBV5-1 to TRBJ2-2; possible D gene TRBD1, 5 bases. Germline CDR1 SGHRS, CDR2 YFSETQ. This CDR3 comprises 15 residues. V was trimmed by 0 bases and J by 3 bases, leaving 9 bases between them. CDR3 DNA sequence: TGCGCCAGCAGCTTGGGTCAGGGTCACACCGGGGAGCTGTTTTTT. This sequence encodes CASSLGQGHTGELFF.

Only a few counts were recorded for this clone. The gene calls are TRBV11-2 and TRBJ2-3; 9 positions match TRBD1. Germline V gene lookup returns CDR1 SGHAT and CDR2 FQNNGV. After removal of 4 bases from V and 5 bases from J, the junction contained 7 bases not matched to a gene. The CDR3 runs to 15 residues. CDR3: CASSSYRGRGDTQYF. The CDR3 region has the DNA TGTGCCAGCAGCTCCTACAGGGGGCGTGGAGATACGCAGTATTTT.

The rearrangement links TRBV10-2 to TRBJ1-6, with D perhaps matching TRBD1 (5 bases). V was cut by 0 bases and J by 10 bases, with 7 bases left in between. Germline CDR1 WSHSY, CDR2 SAAADI. This CDR3 comprises 13 residues. The CDR3 sequence is CASSESNRSPLHF. CDR3 DNA: TGCGCCAGCAGTGAGTCGAACAGGTCACCCCTCCACTTT.

This chain uses TRBV6-6 with TRBJ2-3; D unclear. The CDR3 covers 15 residues. The ends were cut back, 6 bases at V and 0 bases at J, with 13 bases in the middle. In germline, CDR1 is MNHNY, CDR2 SVGAGI (reference sequence). CDR3: CASRQRKVSTDTQYF. CDR3 sequence (DNA): TGTGCCAGCAGGCAACGCAAGGTCAGCACAGATACGCAGTATTTT.

This clone was seen more than once but under ten times. The chain carries TRBV2 and TRBJ1-1; 8 bases are shared with TRBD1. Per the germline V gene, CDR1 is SNHLY and CDR2 is FYNNEI. The CDR3 totals 17 residues. V trimming: 0 bases; J trimming: 3 bases; junction bases outside the gene matches: 9. This CDR3 reads CASSEAPGGLLYTEAFF. As DNA, the CDR3 is TGTGCCAGCAGTGAAGCCCCAGGGGGCCTTCTCTACACTGAAGCTTTCTTT. Together with reference TRBV2 and TRBJ1-1, the CDR3 gives the full variable domain: EPEVTQTPSHQVTQMGQEVILRCVPISNHLYFYWYRQILGQKVEFLVSFYNNEISEKSEIFDDQFSVERPDGSNFTLKIRSTKLEDSAMYFCASSEAPGGLLYTEAFFGQGTRLTVV.

This clone was recorded once. The V and J genes are TRBV5-1 and TRBJ1-1; perhaps TRBD1 as D (5 bases). The CDR3 loop spans 15 amino acids. Trimming shortened V by 3 bases and J by 4 bases, and 16 bases separated the two germline ends. Germline CDR1 is SGHRS and CDR2 is YFSETQ. In DNA form, the CDR3 reads TGCGCCAGCAGCTGGGGCGGGTCGGGAGGCACTGAAGCTTTCTTT. Its translation: CASSWGGSGGTEAFF.

CDR3 amino acids: CASHRDSLLMNTEAFF. In DNA, the CDR3 is TGTGCCAGCCATCGGGACAGCCTTTTAATGAACACTGAAGCTTTCTTT. The V call is TRBV6-6, the J call TRBJ1-1, with 7 bases identical to TRBD1. The CDR3 has 16 amino acids. J lost 0 bases, V lost 8 bases, and 12 bases had no gene match. Looked up from germline, CDR1 is MNHNY and CDR2 is SVGAGI (reference sequence).

V gene TRBV18 combines with J gene TRBJ1-2, with D possibly matching TRBD1 (6 bases). This CDR3 region has 13 residues. V dropped 1 base and J dropped 7 bases, with 10 bases sitting between them. Germline lookup yields CDR1 KGHSH and CDR2 LQKENI. In DNA form, the CDR3 reads TGTGCCAGCTCACCACTACAGGGCTCTGGCTACACCTTC. Translation: CASSPLQGSGYTF.

For the CDR3, the DNA is TGTGCCAGCAGCTGGCACCCAACCTACGAGCAGTACTTC. This translates into CASSWHPTYEQYF. The chain is built from TRBV5-5 and TRBJ2-7; D remains unclear. The germline gives CDR1 SGHKS, CDR2 YYEKEE (reference sequence). The V end was cut by 3 bases, the J end by 2 bases, with 9 bases between. The CDR3 has 13 residues.

V is TRBV4-1 and J is TRBJ2-3; 7 bases line up with TRBD2. CDR3 length equals 17 residues. Per the germline V gene, CDR1 is MGHRA and CDR2 is YSYEKL. With V trimmed by 3 bases and J by 2 bases, 11 bases remained unmatched. In DNA form, the CDR3 reads TGCGCCAGCAGCCACCCCCCGGGGGGTCGTTACACAGATACGCAGTATTTT. This encodes CASSHPPGGRYTDTQYF.

In this sample, this clone turned up once. The gene calls are TRBV29-1 and TRBJ1-1, with D hard to call. Germline V CDR1 and CDR2: SQVTM, ANQGSEA. This CDR3 is built from 11 residues. Trimming removed 6 bases at V and 4 bases at J, with 9 bases between. The CDR3 here is CSVGRSTEAFF. The CDR3 DNA follows: TGCAGCGTCGGACGGTCCACTGAAGCTTTCTTT.

V is TRBV29-1 and J is TRBJ2-1; 10 bases are shared with TRBD2. Trimming at V came to 6 bases and at J to 10 bases, leaving 15 bases not matched to a gene. The CDR3 contains 15 residues. Per germline, CDR1 SQVTM and CDR2 ANQGSEA. The CDR3 here is CSVSPQSGGAEEQFF. CDR3 DNA: TGCAGCGTCAGCCCCCAAAGCGGGGGGGCAGAGGAGCAGTTCTTC.

The rearrangement uses TRBV5-6 and TRBJ1-2, with D unclear. The CDR3 totals 15 residues. The germline V gene has CDR1 SGHDT and CDR2 YYEEEE. V was trimmed by 1 base and J by 4 bases, leaving 14 bases between them. The CDR3 region is CASSLLEVPGYGYTF. Here the CDR3 DNA reads TGTGCCAGCAGCTTGTTGGAGGTCCCGGGCTATGGCTACACCTTC.

The chain employs TRBV18 and TRBJ1-2, with D tentatively TRBD1 (6 bases). The V and J ends lost 3 bases and 8 bases respectively, with 22 bases between them. CDR1 is KGHSH, CDR2 LQKENI, per germline. This CDR3 contains 16 residues. The CDR3 loop is CASSPRIQGPLSGYTF. The CDR3 bases are TGTGCCAGCTCACCGCGTATACAGGGTCCGCTCTCCGGCTACACCTTC.

The chain couples TRBV7-9 to TRBJ2-5; D call uncertain. The V gene's germline CDR1 is SEHNR and CDR2 FQNEAQ (reference sequence). Between the trimmed V and J ends, which lost 7 bases and 5 bases, there was a span of 8 bases. This CDR3 has 11 amino acids. In DNA, the CDR3 is TGTGCCAGCACCGCCGGGGAGACCCAGTACTTC. Amino acids: CASTAGETQYF.

The J gene is TRBJ1-2, the V gene TRBV7-9; TRBD1 is a possible D gene (5 bases). The V gene lost 5 bases and the J gene lost 4 bases, with 23 bases spanning the gap. This CDR3 has 17 residues. Germline CDR1 SEHNR, CDR2 FQNEAQ (reference sequence). The CDR3 region has the DNA TGTGCCAGCAGCCACCCCCGGGGGGTTTCTGCCCTCTATGGCTACACCTTC. Protein sequence: CASSHPRGVSALYGYTF. Full variable domain (missing parts from reference TRBV7-9 and TRBJ1-2): DTGVSQNPRHKITKRGQNVTFRCDPISEHNRLYWYRQTLGQGPEFLTYFQNEAQLEKSRLLSDRFSAERPKGSFSTLEIQRTEQGDSAMYLCASSHPRGVSALYGYTFGSGTRLTVV.

This clone appeared a single time. V usage is TRBV7-2 and J usage is TRBJ2-1; the match to TRBD1 covers 7 bases. The CDR3 loop spans 14 amino acids. Germline V gene lookup returns CDR1 SGHTA and CDR2 FQGNSA. V was pared by 3 bases and J by 8 bases, with 7 bases of the junction left unmatched. The CDR3 loop is CASSFRQGQDEQFF. The DNA for the CDR3 is TGTGCCAGCAGCTTTAGACAGGGTCAGGATGAGCAGTTCTTC.

This clone was seen only once. The chain employs TRBV29-1 and TRBJ2-5; D unresolved. The germline V gene has CDR1 SQVTM and CDR2 ANQGSEA. The CDR3 totals 13 residues. V gave up 3 bases and J gave up 0 bases, with 8 bases separating them. The CDR3 nucleotides read TGCAGCGTTGATTCTGGGAACCAAGAGACCCAGTACTTC. It specifies CSVDSGNQETQYF.